The 20 T cell receptor beta chains below come from one sample, sequenced in a study of blood T cell repertoires in COVID-19. Libraries were prepared by immunoSEQ multiplex PCR; TCRdb keeps only in-frame clonotypes and omits some of them. The profile covers about 110,000 clones, with roughly 80% appearing a single time and about 1.6% taken by the ten largest. Sequenced material: peripheral blood. Source of these receptors: a man aged 45-65 years with acute or convalescent COVID-19.

The chain couples TRBV5-3 to TRBJ1-1; 8 bases match TRBD1. TRBV5-3 is recorded as an ORF, its role being uncertain. The CDR3 sequence is 14 residues long. J was trimmed by 5 bases and V by 3 bases; bases with no gene match: 6. This CDR3 is CARSWATGGTEAFF. DNA for the CDR3: TGTGCCAGAAGCTGGGCTACAGGGGGAACTGAAGCTTTCTTT.

J is TRBJ2-1 and V is TRBV3-1 (or the pseudogene TRBV3-2); tentatively, D is TRBD2 (5 bases). Trimming stripped 0 bases from V and 7 bases from J, with 10 bases between. Germline-derived CDR1 and CDR2 are LGHDT and YNNKEL (reference sequence). The CDR3 has 14 residues. CDR3 nucleotides: TGTGCCAGCAGCCAAGATTGGAAGCGGAATGAGCAGTTCTTC. As protein: CASSQDWKRNEQFF.

V is TRBV21-1 and J is TRBJ2-7; the table's D gene call, TRBD2, was not cross checked with the DNA. TRBV21-1 is labeled a pseudogene. This CDR3 contains 15 residues. The CDR3 DNA reads as TGTGCCAGCAGCAAAGCGGAGGAGCCACCCTACGAGCAGTACGTC. It specifies CASSKAEEPPYEQYV.

The V gene is TRBV2, the J gene TRBJ2-3, with D perhaps TRBD2 (5 bases). Germline lookup yields CDR1 SNHLY and CDR2 FYNNEI. Trimming took off 3 bases at V and 2 bases at J, with 12 bases between the two ends. The CDR3 loop spans 15 amino acids. The CDR3 coding sequence is TGTGCCAGCAGTGATAACAGCGGCTACACAGATACGCAGTATTTT. Its translation: CASSDNSGYTDTQYF. Full variable domain (outside the CDR3, taken from reference TRBV2 and TRBJ2-3): EPEVTQTPSHQVTQMGQEVILRCVPISNHLYFYWYRQILGQKVEFLVSFYNNEISEKSEIFDDQFSVERPDGSNFTLKIRSTKLEDSAMYFCASSDNSGYTDTQYFGPGTRLTVL.

V and J are TRBV19 and TRBJ1-1, with 11 positions matching TRBD1. There are 16 residues in the CDR3. The V gene's germline CDR1 is LNHDA and CDR2 SQIVND (reference sequence). V trimming: 6 bases; J trimming: 3 bases; junction bases outside the gene matches: 9. As DNA, the CDR3 is TGTGCCAGTAGGGAGAAGCCGGGACAGGGGGACACTGAAGCTTTCTTT. Translated, it gives CASREKPGQGDTEAFF.

The chain recombines TRBV27 with TRBJ2-7; TRBD1 might be the D (7 bases). Germline V gives CDR1 MNHEY, CDR2 SMNVEV (reference sequence). The CDR3 has 16 residues. V was cut by 3 bases and J by 1 base, with 16 bases left in between. The CDR3 DNA reads TGTGCCAGCAGTTTTCTCTCAGGGGGGAGTTCCTACGAGCAGTACTTC. Protein sequence: CASSFLSGGSSYEQYF.

There are a few counts of this clone. The V gene is TRBV19, the J gene TRBJ1-5; a possible D gene is TRBD1 (6 bases). The CDR3 totals 13 residues. The V end was cut by 7 bases, the J end by 2 bases, with 9 bases between. In germline, CDR1 is LNHDA, CDR2 SQIVND (reference sequence). In nucleotides, the CDR3 is TGTGCCAGTAAAAACAGGGGCAATCAGCCCCAGCATTTT. Protein product: CASKNRGNQPQHF.

This chain links TRBV5-4 with TRBJ2-1; 7 bases line up with TRBD1. The CDR3 extends over 15 amino acids. Germline assignment: CDR1 SGHNT and CDR2 YYREEE (reference sequence). Trimming at V came to 4 bases and at J to 8 bases, leaving 12 bases not matched to a gene. CDR3 sequence reads: CASSQTGAPSDEQFF. CDR3 nucleotide sequence: TGTGCCAGCAGCCAAACAGGGGCCCCCTCCGATGAGCAGTTCTTC.

The chain recombines TRBV18 with TRBJ1-6; TRBD1 aligns across 8 bases. The trim removed 3 bases at V and 7 bases at J, leaving 5 bases unmatched. The CDR3 runs to 15 residues. Germline CDR1 and CDR2: KGHSH and LQKENI. The CDR3 DNA reads as TGTGCCAGCTCACCGACAGGGGCCGGGAATTCACCCCTCCACTTT. Its translation is CASSPTGAGNSPLHF.

The chain couples TRBV3-1 (or the pseudogene TRBV3-2) to TRBJ1-1; D not resolved. Trimming stripped 6 bases from V and 3 bases from J, with 14 bases between. Looked up from germline, CDR1 is LGHDT and CDR2 is YNNKEL (reference sequence). The CDR3 consists of 14 residues. This CDR3 is CASRHGGRDTEAFF. CDR3 nucleotides: TGTGCCAGCAGACACGGAGGCCGGGACACTGAAGCTTTCTTT.

The V and J genes are TRBV28 and TRBJ1-2; TRBD1 matches 7 bases. CDR1 is MDHEN, CDR2 SYDVKM, per germline. J was trimmed by 5 bases and V by 6 bases; bases with no gene match: 6. This CDR3 is built from 13 residues. This CDR3 reads CASRWRGRYGYTF. CDR3 in DNA: TGTGCCAGCAGATGGAGGGGGCGGTATGGCTACACCTTC.

This clone was recorded at least ten times. The chain links TRBV28 to TRBJ1-1, with unresolved D. The CDR3 length is 14 residues. CDR1 and CDR2 (germline): MDHEN, SYDVKM. Trimming took off 2 bases at V and 3 bases at J, with 10 bases between the two ends. CDR3 sequence reads: CASSLPEMDTEAFF. Written as DNA, the CDR3 is TGTGCCAGCAGTTTACCTGAGATGGACACTGAAGCTTTCTTT.

The J gene is TRBJ1-2, the V gene TRBV6-5; TRBD1 might be the D (5 bases). The V gene lost 6 bases and the J gene lost 4 bases, with 9 bases spanning the gap. Germline assignment: CDR1 MNHEY and CDR2 SVGAGI. There are 12 residues in the CDR3. CDR3 in amino acids: CASREGTYGYTF. The DNA for the CDR3 is TGTGCCAGCAGGGAGGGGACCTATGGCTACACCTTC.

The gene calls are TRBV5-1 and TRBJ1-1; D is ambiguous. The CDR3 is 15 amino acids. Trimming shortened V by 2 bases and J by 0 bases, and 11 bases separated the two germline ends. Germline values: CDR1 SGHRS, CDR2 YFSETQ. The CDR3 sequence is CASSFSVNMNTEAFF. The DNA of the CDR3 is TGCGCCAGCAGCTTTAGTGTCAATATGAACACTGAAGCTTTCTTT.

This chain uses TRBV7-3 with TRBJ1-1; 10 positions match TRBD1. Trimming at V came to 5 bases and at J to 10 bases, leaving 10 bases not matched to a gene. The germline V gene has CDR1 SGHTA and CDR2 FQGTGA. The CDR3 consists of 14 residues. The CDR3 loop is CASSPPGQGSSAFF. DNA of the CDR3: TGTGCCAGCAGCCCGCCGGGACAGGGGTCATCAGCTTTCTTT.

The gene calls are TRBV19 and TRBJ2-3, with 11 positions matching TRBD2. CDR3 length: 14 residues. Trimming at V came to 6 bases and at J to 8 bases, leaving 7 bases not matched to a gene. Germline CDR1 and CDR2: LNHDA and SQIVND (reference sequence). This CDR3 is CASSSGTSGTTQYF. The DNA of the CDR3 is TGTGCCAGTAGCAGCGGGACTAGCGGAACTACGCAGTATTTT. Looking up the rest from reference TRBV19 and TRBJ2-3 gives the full variable domain: DGGITQSPKYLFRKEGQNVTLSCEQNLNHDAMYWYRQDPGQGLRLIYYSQIVNDFQKGDIAEGYSVSREKKESFPLTVTSAQKNPTAFYLCASSSGTSGTTQYFGPGTRLTVL.

This chain uses TRBV12-3 or TRBV12-4 with TRBJ1-3; 9 nucleotides match TRBD1. V lost 6 bases to trimming and J lost 7 bases; unmatched junction nucleotides: 4. The CDR3 is made up of 13 amino acids. Here the CDR3 reads CASRGDRVNTIYF. The CDR3 region has the DNA TGTGCCAGCAGGGGGGACAGGGTGAACACCATATATTTT.

V usage is TRBV30 and J usage is TRBJ1-6, with 10 bases identical to TRBD1. V lost 3 bases, J lost 10 bases, and 9 bases stayed unmatched. This CDR3 has 15 amino acids. Germline lookup yields CDR1 GTSNPN and CDR2 SVGIG (reference sequence). CDR3 bases: TGTGCCTGGAGCGCCCCGGGACAGGGGAAATCACCCCTCCACTTT. Protein sequence: CAWSAPGQGKSPLHF. The variable domain in full, completed from reference TRBV30 and TRBJ1-6, reads SQTIHQWPATLVQPVGSPLSLECTVEGTSNPNLYWYRQAAGRGLQLLFYSVGIGQISSEVPQNLSASRPQDRQFILSSKKLLLSDSGFYLCAWSAPGQGKSPLHFGNGTRLTVT.

The chain carries TRBV19 and TRBJ1-5, with a tentative D call TRBD1 (6 bases). CDR3 length equals 14 residues. The V gene lost 8 bases and the J gene lost 2 bases, with 13 bases spanning the gap. CDR1 is LNHDA and CDR2 is SQIVND in the germline V gene (reference sequence). CDR3 in DNA: TGTGCCAGTGGGACACCAACTCGCAATCAGCCCCAGCATTTT. Translation gives CASGTPTRNQPQHF.

V and J are TRBV28 and TRBJ1-5, with D possibly TRBD1 on 5 matching bases. The CDR3 covers 16 residues. The germline V and J ends were trimmed by 5 bases and 4 bases, with 18 bases remaining between them. Germline-derived CDR1 and CDR2 are MDHEN and SYDVKM. CDR3 sequence: CASSPVRMGPNQPQHF. Written as DNA, the CDR3 is TGTGCCAGCAGTCCGGTTCGAATGGGGCCTAATCAGCCCCAGCATTTT. Full variable domain (outside the CDR3, taken from reference TRBV28 and TRBJ1-5): DVKVTQSSRYLVKRTGEKVFLECVQDMDHENMFWYRQDPGLGLRLIYFSYDVKMKEKGDIPEGYSVSREKKERFSLILESASTNQTSMYLCASSPVRMGPNQPQHFGDGTRLSIL.